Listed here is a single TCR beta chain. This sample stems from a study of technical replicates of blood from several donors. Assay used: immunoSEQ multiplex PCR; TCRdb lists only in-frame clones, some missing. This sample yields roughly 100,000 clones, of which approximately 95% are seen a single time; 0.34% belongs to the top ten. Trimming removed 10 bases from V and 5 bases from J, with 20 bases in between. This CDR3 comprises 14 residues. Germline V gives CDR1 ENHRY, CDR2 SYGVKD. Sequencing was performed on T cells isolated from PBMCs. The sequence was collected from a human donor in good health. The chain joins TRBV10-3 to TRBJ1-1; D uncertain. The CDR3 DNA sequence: TGTGCCACCACCAACCTAGACGGGAAGACTGAAGCTTTCTTT. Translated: CATTNLDGKTEAFF.